The 15 T cell receptor beta chains below all came from one sample that was sequenced in a study of early T cells in non-severe SARS-CoV-2 infection. TCRdb passed the 5' RACE reads through MiXCR, listing each CDR3 protein once. The table lists about 50,000 distinct CDR3 sequences, 11% of them singletons. Sequenced material: whole blood. The receptors here all came from an adult who was a healthcare worker with PCR-confirmed SARS-CoV-2 infection or an uninfected control (not recorded which).

This clonotype was observed a few times. J is TRBJ2-7 and V is TRBV20-1, with 10 bases aligning to TRBD2. The V gene's germline CDR1 is DFQATT and CDR2 SNEGSKA (reference sequence). There are 14 residues in the CDR3. The V segment lost 3 bases and the J segment 1 base; nucleotides outside the gene matches: 3. CDR3 loop: CSASRTSGSYEQYF. The CDR3 DNA reads TGCAGTGCTAGCCGGACTAGCGGTTCCTACGAGCAGTACTTC.

This clonotype has ten or more counts. The chain joins TRBV10-3 to TRBJ2-2; D remains ambiguous. The germline gives CDR1 ENHRY, CDR2 SYGVKD. CDR3 size: 15 residues. V gave up 6 bases and J gave up 3 bases, with 14 bases separating them. As DNA, the CDR3 is TGTGCCATCAGCTCCCCAGAGCCGGACACCGGGGAGCTGTTTTTT. It yields the protein CAISSPEPDTGELFF.

A remark on this clonotype: This may be a read error: a much more frequent sequence differs by one nucleotide. The chain recombines TRBV5-5 with TRBJ2-6; D might be TRBD1 or TRBD2, each matching 5 bases. This CDR3 has 14 amino acids. Germline V gives CDR1 SGHKS, CDR2 YYEKEE (reference sequence). V lost 6 bases and J 2 bases, leaving 9 bases between the germline ends. The CDR3 is CASNGTPGANVLTF. The CDR3, as DNA: TGTGCCAGCAATGGGACCCCTGGGGCCAACGTCCTGACTTTC.

A few counts support this clonotype. The gene calls are TRBV7-2 and TRBJ2-7; D might be TRBD1 (6 bases). The CDR3 runs 12 residues. Trimming removed 5 bases at V and 5 bases at J, with 10 bases between. Germline V gene data show CDR1 as SGHTA and CDR2 as FQGNSA. The CDR3 DNA follows: TGTGCCAGCAGCCACAGGGCCCACGAGCAGTACTTC. Protein sequence: CASSHRAHEQYF.

This clonotype occurred a few times. The rearrangement links TRBV7-8 to TRBJ2-5; 10 bases are a match to TRBD2. Trimming at V came to 5 bases and at J to 4 bases, leaving 10 bases not matched to a gene. Germline V gene lookup returns CDR1 SGHVS and CDR2 FQNEAQ. This CDR3 contains 16 residues. CDR3 coding DNA: TGTGCCAGCAGCCCCGGGACTAGCGCGAACCTAGAGACCCAGTACTTC. Amino acids: CASSPGTSANLETQYF.

This clonotype was observed a single time. The chain couples TRBV24-1 to TRBJ2-7, with D possibly called TRBD1 or TRBD2 (5 bases each). CDR1 KGHDR and CDR2 SFDVKD come from the germline V gene. V was trimmed by 3 bases and J by 7 bases, leaving 15 bases between them. CDR3 size: 14 residues. DNA of the CDR3: TGTGCCACCAGTGATCCGGGACCTCGAGGGGAGCAGTACTTC. Its translation: CATSDPGPRGEQYF.

This clonotype was recorded at least ten times. The chain carries TRBV28 and TRBJ2-7; 9 nucleotides align to TRBD2. The V gene's germline CDR1 is MDHEN and CDR2 SYDVKM. The junction had 3 bases not matched to a gene; V was cut back by 9 bases and J by 0 bases. This CDR3 has 13 amino acids. The CDR3 here is CASATSGSYEQYF. The DNA of the CDR3 is TGTGCCAGTGCGACTAGCGGCTCCTACGAGCAGTACTTC.

This clonotype showed up just a few times. This sequence joins TRBV19 and TRBJ2-7; D perhaps matches TRBD2 (6 bases). Germline V gives CDR1 LNHDA, CDR2 SQIVND (reference sequence). The CDR3 consists of 14 residues. Between the trimmed V and J ends, which lost 4 bases and 3 bases, there was a span of 13 bases. CDR3 sequence (DNA): TGTGCCAGTAGTACCCGCGGGGCAAGCTACGAGCAGTACTTC. Its translation: CASSTRGASYEQYF.

This clonotype appeared a few times. The CDR3 DNA reads TGTGCCAGCAGCTTGATGGGGGGCCGGAGTGAAGCTTTCTTT. It translates to CASSLMGGRSEAFF. This chain joins TRBV5-8 and TRBJ1-1; D is perhaps TRBD1 (6 bases). The V end was cut by 1 base, the J end by 7 bases, with 14 bases between. The CDR3 totals 14 residues. CDR1 SGHTS and CDR2 YDEGEE come from the germline V gene.

This clonotype has at least ten counts. CDR3: CSVEYAKTYEQYF. The CDR3 nucleotides are TGCAGCGTGGAATACGCCAAAACCTACGAGCAGTACTTC. This chain connects TRBV29-1 to TRBJ2-7; D uncertain. The V end lost 6 bases, the J end lost 2 bases, and 14 bases lay between the germline ends. Germline-derived CDR1 and CDR2 are SQVTM and ANQGSEA. The length of the CDR3 is 13 residues.

This clonotype was detected many times. This rearrangement joins TRBV4-1 to TRBJ2-7; D is possibly TRBD1 or TRBD2 (5 bases each). Germline assignment: CDR1 MGHRA and CDR2 YSYEKL. V dropped 4 bases and J dropped 7 bases, with 17 bases sitting between them. The CDR3 is 14 amino acids. The CDR3 sequence: CASSLRGVTIEQYF. The CDR3 DNA is TGCGCCAGCAGCCTTAGGGGTGTGACTATAGAGCAGTACTTC.

The chain employs TRBV7-2 and TRBJ2-2; weak D call: TRBD1 (5 bases). The CDR3 consists of 14 residues. Trimming took off 8 bases at V and 6 bases at J, with 16 bases between the two ends. CDR1 SGHTA and CDR2 FQGNSA come from the germline V gene. DNA for the CDR3: TGTGCCAGCTCAAGAGACAGTAAGGCCGGGGAGCTGTTTTTT. The encoded protein is CASSRDSKAGELFF. Drawing the rest from reference TRBV7-2 and TRBJ2-2, the complete variable domain is GAGVSQSPSNKVTEKGKDVELRCDPISGHTALYWYRQSLGQGLEFLIYFQGNSAPDKSGLPSDRFSAERTGGSVSTLTIQRTQQEDSAVYLCASSRDSKAGELFFGEGSRLTVL.

The sample holds many counts of this clonotype. The rearrangement joins TRBV29-1 to TRBJ2-1; maybe TRBD1 (5 bases). Trimming pared 5 bases from V and 10 bases from J, leaving 18 bases between. The CDR3 loop spans 13 amino acids. CDR1 is SQVTM, CDR2 ANQGSEA, per germline. CDR3 bases: TGCAGCGTTTCGAGGTTGACAACAGGAGAGCAGTTCTTC. This translates into CSVSRLTTGEQFF.

There are a few counts of this clonotype. The chain uses TRBV5-1 and TRBJ2-2; 8 nucleotides line up with TRBD2. From germline, CDR1 is SGHRS and CDR2 YFSETQ. The CDR3 runs to 15 residues. V shed 4 bases, J shed 1 base, and the junction held 3 bases outside the gene matches. CDR3 DNA: TGCGCCAGCAGCAAGAGCGGGGGGAACACCGGGGAGCTGTTTTTT. This translates into CASSKSGGNTGELFF.

This clonotype was seen repeatedly, ten times or more. V and J are TRBV10-3 and TRBJ1-1; 9 bases agree with TRBD1. After removal of 7 bases from V and 5 bases from J, the junction contained 11 bases not matched to a gene. Germline CDR1 reads ENHRY; CDR2 reads SYGVKD. This CDR3 contains 15 residues. The CDR3 region is CAITPGTGSRTEAFF. In DNA, the CDR3 is TGTGCCATCACTCCCGGGACAGGGTCGAGAACTGAAGCTTTCTTT.